This T cell receptor beta chain was found in a study of T-cell memory formation after mild COVID-19. Only a few counts were recorded for this clonotype. Its antigen remains unknown. One entry per CDR3 protein, called by TCRdb with MiXCR from the 5' RACE reads. The sample comprises about half a million distinct CDR3 sequences, about 20% of which are singletons, and 9% to 15% rests with the top ten. J gave up 2 bases and V 7 bases, and 5 bases lay outside the gene matches. This CDR3 is built from 14 residues. Study-wide results and caveats: The authors left the SARS-CoV-2 specificity of second-wave clones peaking on day 37 unconfirmed.

The chain links TRBV12-3 or TRBV12-4 to TRBJ2-3, with 8 bases identical to TRBD1. The receptor's source is an adult woman who had mild COVID-19 (a few samples of this study predate the infection). Cell type and time point are not known. The sample comprised PBMCs or a T cell subset sorted from them (not recorded which). This CDR3 is CASTQGANTDTQYF. CDR3 sequence (DNA): TGTGCCAGCACCCAGGGGGCAAACACAGATACGCAGTATTTT.